The 28 T cell receptor beta chains in this list originate from one sample, sequenced in a study of blood T cell repertoires in COVID-19. Here immunoSEQ multiplex PCR was the method, and the copy in TCRdb shows in-frame clones only, minus some. Of over 200,000 clones in the sample, around four fifths were seen once. The sample consisted of peripheral blood. The receptors originated from a woman aged 80 or older with active or convalescent COVID-19.

The chain has TRBV27 and TRBJ2-7; TRBD2 matches 8 bases. The J segment lost 4 bases and the V segment lost 1 base, leaving 6 bases of the junction unmatched. Germline V gives CDR1 MNHEY, CDR2 SMNVEV (reference sequence). This CDR3 region has 15 residues. The DNA of the CDR3 is TGTGCCAGCAGTTTATTTAACGGACTAGCTTACGAGCAGTACTTC. Translation gives CASSLFNGLAYEQYF.

The chain couples TRBV4-3 to TRBJ1-1; 7 positions agree with TRBD1. After removal of 6 bases from V and 2 bases from J, the junction contained 6 bases not matched to a gene. Germline V lookup: CDR1 LGHNA, CDR2 YSLEER. The CDR3 extends over 14 amino acids. CDR3 bases: TGCGCCAGCAGTCAACGACAGGGAAACACTGAAGCTTTCTTT. It is translated as CASSQRQGNTEAFF.

The CDR3 is CASSPGGGRAGFNEQFF. The CDR3 DNA reads as TGTGCCAGCAGCCCGGGGGGCGGGAGGGCCGGATTCAATGAGCAGTTCTTC. The J gene is TRBJ2-1, the V gene TRBV14, with TRBD2 matching 9 bases. J was trimmed by 6 bases and V by 4 bases; bases with no gene match: 13. CDR3 length: 17 amino acids. CDR1 is SGHDN, CDR2 FVKESK, per germline.

The V and J genes are TRBV2 and TRBJ2-2; 8 bases match TRBD2. J lost 5 bases, V lost 6 bases, and 8 bases had no gene match. The germline V gene encodes CDR1 SNHLY and CDR2 FYNNEI. This CDR3 is 15 amino acids long. CDR3 protein: CASSRAGGVTGELFF. Here the CDR3 DNA reads TGTGCCAGCAGCCGGGCGGGGGGAGTAACCGGGGAGCTGTTTTTT.

Of note for this clone: Distinct nucleotide sequences in the sample also encode this CDR3. CDR3 nucleotide sequence: TGTGCCAGCTCACCTGGACAGGGACTCTACGAGCAGTACTTC. Translated, it gives CASSPGQGLYEQYF. The gene calls are TRBV18 and TRBJ2-7, with TRBD1 matching 8 bases. V lost 3 bases, J lost 3 bases, and 4 bases stayed unmatched. The CDR3 totals 14 residues. The germline V gene encodes CDR1 KGHSH and CDR2 LQKENI.

The V gene is TRBV7-2, the J gene TRBJ2-1; TRBD2 matches at 10 bases. V gave up 1 base and J gave up 4 bases; unmatched junction bases: 7. The CDR3 loop spans 17 amino acids. Germline CDR1 is SGHTA and CDR2 is FQGNSA. The CDR3 DNA is TGTGCCAGCAGCTTAGGGAGGAGGACTAGCGGATACAATGAGCAGTTCTTC. Protein: CASSLGRRTSGYNEQFF.

The chain couples TRBV7-2 to TRBJ2-3, with TRBD2 matching over 8 bases. The junction had 5 bases not matched to a gene; V was cut back by 3 bases and J by 9 bases. CDR1 and CDR2 (germline): SGHTA, FQGNSA. This CDR3 is built from 13 residues. The CDR3 loop reads CASSFPGGVTQYF. CDR3 coding DNA: TGTGCCAGCAGCTTCCCCGGGGGGGTGACGCAGTATTTT.

The gene calls are TRBV29-1 and TRBJ1-1; 7 bases fit TRBD1. Trimming cost V 4 bases and J 5 bases; bases outside gene matches: 7. This CDR3 region has 13 residues. Germline V gene lookup returns CDR1 SQVTM and CDR2 ANQGSEA. The CDR3 nucleotides are TGCAGCGTTGCTCGGGACAGCACTACTGAAGCTTTCTTT. This gives the protein CSVARDSTTEAFF.

The chain has TRBV12-5 and TRBJ1-1; D is uncertain. The germline V gene encodes CDR1 LGHNT and CDR2 FRNRAP. Trimming took off 4 bases at V and 2 bases at J, with 11 bases between the two ends. This CDR3 is built from 14 residues. The CDR3 spells CASGSRMSNTEAFF. In nucleotides, the CDR3 is TGTGCTAGTGGTTCGAGGATGAGTAACACTGAAGCTTTCTTT.

The V and J genes are TRBV19 and TRBJ2-3; TRBD2 agrees at 7 bases. The CDR3 is made up of 15 amino acids. V shed 7 bases, J shed 2 bases, and the junction held 9 bases outside the gene matches. Germline CDR1 LNHDA, CDR2 SQIVND (reference sequence). CDR3 sequence reads: CASTIRGVYTDTQYF. CDR3 in DNA: TGTGCCAGTACCATACGGGGGGTTTACACAGATACGCAGTATTTT.

This clone was detected once. The J gene is TRBJ1-4, the V gene TRBV5-1; TRBD1 might be the D (6 bases). Germline CDR1 SGHRS, CDR2 YFSETQ. V lost 4 bases and J lost 3, with 13 bases in between. The length of the CDR3 is 15 residues. CDR3 sequence (DNA): TGCGCCAGCAGCATCCGGGGGGCTGCTAATGAAAAACTGTTTTTT. Amino acid sequence: CASSIRGAANEKLFF.

The chain is built from TRBV18 and TRBJ1-1, with 10 bases lining up with TRBD1. Per the germline V gene, CDR1 is KGHSH and CDR2 is LQKENI. This CDR3 is 15 amino acids long. Germline trimming cut 4 bases from V and 1 base from J; bases unmatched to any gene: 3. CDR3 amino acids: CASSLRTGGNTEAFF. CDR3 coding DNA: TGTGCCAGCTCACTAAGGACAGGGGGGAACACTGAAGCTTTCTTT.

CDR3 sequence: CASSSGLGQGLNTEAFF. CDR3 coding DNA: TGCGCCAGCAGCTCCGGGCTTGGACAGGGATTGAACACTGAAGCTTTCTTT. This chain links TRBV5-1 with TRBJ1-1; TRBD1 agrees at 8 bases. CDR3 length equals 17 residues. J was trimmed by 0 bases and V by 3 bases; bases with no gene match: 10. Germline loops: CDR1 SGHRS, CDR2 YFSETQ. Together with reference TRBV5-1 and TRBJ1-1, the CDR3 gives the full variable domain: KAGVTQTPRYLIKTRGQQVTLSCSPISGHRSVSWYQQTPGQGLQFLFEYFSETQRNKGNFPGRFSGRQFSNSRSEMNVSTLELGDSALYLCASSSGLGQGLNTEAFFGQGTRLTVV.

The J gene is TRBJ1-6, the V gene TRBV4-3, with D hard to call. The CDR3 has 16 amino acids. CDR1 and CDR2 from the germline V gene are LGHNA and YSLEER. Trimming took 2 bases from V and 0 from J, leaving 8 bases between them. The CDR3 DNA sequence: TGCGCCAGCAGCCAATTAGTAAGCTCCTATAATTCACCCCTCCACTTT. It yields the protein CASSQLVSSYNSPLHF.

The rearrangement links TRBV9 to TRBJ2-1; TRBD2 aligns across 8 bases. This CDR3 contains 15 residues. Germline CDR1 and CDR2: SGDLS and YYNGEE. V lost 6 bases and J lost 0; bases outside the gene matches: 5. The CDR3 sequence: CASTPGLDSYNEQFF. The CDR3, as DNA: TGTGCCAGCACCCCGGGACTAGACTCCTACAATGAGCAGTTCTTC.

This clone has only one observation. The chain combines TRBV21-1 with TRBJ1-4; the D call TRBD1 from the table was never checked on the DNA. TRBV21-1 is reported as a pseudogene. CDR3 length: 19 residues. CDR3 in amino acids: CASSRALPGQGRANEKLFF. The CDR3 region has the DNA TGTGCCAGCAGCAGAGCGCTGCCGGGACAGGGCCGAGCTAATGAAAAACTGTTTTTT.

This clone was seen only once. The chain links TRBV6-5 to TRBJ1-2, with 9 bases fitting TRBD1. The ends lost 6 bases at V and 3 bases at J; junction bases unmatched: 5. Germline CDR1 reads MNHEY; CDR2 reads SVGAGI. The CDR3 spans 14 residues. DNA for the CDR3: TGTGCCAGCAGGGACCGGGACAGGGACTATGGCTACACCTTC. Translating it yields CASRDRDRDYGYTF.

V usage is TRBV6-1 and J usage is TRBJ1-5; possibly TRBD1 for D (5 bases). The CDR3 is 15 amino acids. Germline V lookup: CDR1 MNHNS, CDR2 SASEGT. Trimming took off 3 bases at V and 0 bases at J, with 9 bases between the two ends. CDR3 sequence (DNA): TGTGCCAGCAGTGACCAGGGTGTTAGCAATCAGCCCCAGCATTTT. Encoded protein: CASSDQGVSNQPQHF.

The rearrangement links TRBV9 to TRBJ1-2; TRBD1 might be the D (5 bases). The V gene lost 8 bases and the J gene lost 3 bases, with 20 bases spanning the gap. The germline CDR1 and CDR2 sequences are SGDLS and YYNGEE. The CDR3 has 15 amino acids. This CDR3 is CASTPQGRSDYGYTF. CDR3 DNA sequence: TGTGCCAGTACCCCCCAGGGCAGGTCTGACTATGGCTACACCTTC.

The genes are TRBV19 and TRBJ2-2; 9 positions agree with TRBD1. The V and J ends lost 5 bases and 6 bases, in that order; junction bases with no gene match: 4. In germline, CDR1 is LNHDA, CDR2 SQIVND (reference sequence). The CDR3 contains 14 residues. The CDR3 nucleotides are TGTGCCAGTAGTGGGGACAGGGTGGCCGGGGAGCTGTTTTTT. Its translation is CASSGDRVAGELFF. Using reference TRBV19 and TRBJ2-2 for the parts outside the CDR3, the full variable domain is DGGITQSPKYLFRKEGQNVTLSCEQNLNHDAMYWYRQDPGQGLRLIYYSQIVNDFQKGDIAEGYSVSREKKESFPLTVTSAQKNPTAFYLCASSGDRVAGELFFGEGSRLTVL.

The rearrangement uses TRBV19 and TRBJ2-2; a weak D match, TRBD1 (5 bases). Trimming took off 7 bases at V and 4 bases at J, with 22 bases between the two ends. The CDR3 totals 17 residues. Germline CDR1 reads LNHDA; CDR2 reads SQIVND (reference sequence). Here the CDR3 reads CASMARTGRVSTGELFF. In DNA, the CDR3 is TGTGCCAGTATGGCGCGAACCGGCAGGGTATCCACCGGGGAGCTGTTTTTT.

The rearrangement uses TRBV30 and TRBJ1-5; D remains unclear. This CDR3 contains 15 residues. Germline CDR1 and CDR2: GTSNPN and SVGIG (reference sequence). Trimming removed 0 bases at V and 2 bases at J, with 11 bases between. CDR3 nucleotide sequence: TGTGCCTGGAGTGTAGCAGGCCTGGGCAATCAGCCCCAGCATTTT. Amino acid sequence: CAWSVAGLGNQPQHF.

This clone occurred a few times. CDR3 DNA sequence: TGTGCCAGCAGCAAAGACCGGGACAGGTCGATGGACGAGCAGTACTTC. Its translation: CASSKDRDRSMDEQYF. The chain links TRBV21-1 to TRBJ2-7; the table calls TRBD1, which could not be checked here. TRBV21-1 is noted as a pseudogene. CDR3 length: 16 residues.

This rearrangement joins TRBV11-3 to TRBJ2-7; possibly TRBD2 for D (5 bases). V was shortened by 2 bases and J by 2 bases, with 10 bases between the two germline ends. The CDR3 runs 14 residues. The germline V gene has CDR1 SGHNT and CDR2 YENEEA. CDR3 coding DNA: TGTGCCAGCAGCTTACGGAGCGGCACCTACGAGCAGTACTTC. Protein sequence: CASSLRSGTYEQYF.

This chain links TRBV4-2 with TRBJ2-7, with 8 bases fitting TRBD1. Germline V CDR1 and CDR2: LGHNA, YNFKEQ. V lost 1 base and J lost 2; bases outside the gene matches: 4. This CDR3 is built from 15 residues. Here the CDR3 DNA reads TGTGCCAGCAGCCAAGCTGAGGGACAGGCCTACGAGCAGTACTTC. Its translation is CASSQAEGQAYEQYF.

The rearrangement uses TRBV9 and TRBJ2-7, with TRBD2 matching 7 bases. J lost 0 bases, V lost 7 bases, and 10 bases had no gene match. Looked up from germline, CDR1 is SGDLS and CDR2 is YYNGEE. The CDR3 loop spans 15 amino acids. The CDR3 loop is CASSAGVTSSYEQYF. CDR3 DNA sequence: TGTGCCAGCTCGGCGGGGGTTACCAGCTCCTACGAGCAGTACTTC. Using reference TRBV9 and TRBJ2-7 for the parts outside the CDR3, the full variable domain is DSGVTQTPKHLITATGQRVTLRCSPRSGDLSVYWYQQSLDQGLQFLIQYYNGEERAKGNILERFSAQQFPDLHSELNLSSLELGDSALYFCASSAGVTSSYEQYFGPGTRLTVT.

The V call is TRBV15, the J call TRBJ1-5; a possible D gene is TRBD1 (6 bases). This CDR3 comprises 14 residues. From germline, CDR1 is LNHNV and CDR2 YYDKDF (reference sequence). V was cut by 6 bases and J by 4 bases, with 13 bases left in between. CDR3 DNA sequence: TGTGCCACCAGTTCTGGACAGACTAATCAGCCCCAGCATTTT. Encoded protein: CATSSGQTNQPQHF.

The chain joins TRBV5-8 to TRBJ2-7; possible D gene TRBD1, 6 bases. CDR3 length: 13 amino acids. From germline, CDR1 is SGHTS and CDR2 YDEGEE. Between the trimmed V and J ends, which lost 5 bases and 12 bases, there was a span of 21 bases. CDR3 in amino acids: CASRLNRDGLPYF. In nucleotides, the CDR3 is TGTGCCAGCAGGTTAAACAGGGATGGGCTACCGTACTTC.